The rows below give T cell receptor beta chains drawn from one sample of a study of blood T cell repertoires in COVID-19. Measured with immunoSEQ multiplex PCR; TCRdb has only the in-frame clones, and not every one. The sample lists more than 50,000 clones; approximately 91% were seen once. Sequenced: peripheral blood. These receptors were obtained from a human donor in a cohort sampled during active COVID-19. Both conserved end residues are part of each CDR3. A D gene is named only where the DNA matches it firmly. Expanded clones get a size class; other rows say once, few or many, or leave the size out.

>TRBJ2-3|TRBV5-6|.|.
TGTGCCAGCTATCAAAGCGGGCTAGCGAGCACAGATACGCAGTATTTT
CASYQSGLASTDTQYF
>TRBJ2-5|TRBV4-2|.|.
TGTGCCAGCAGCCAAGATCGGGGGAGGTACCAAGAGACCCAGTACTTC
CASSQDRGRYQETQYF
>TRBJ2-2|TRBV4-3|.|.
TGCGCCAGCAGCCAATCAACGATAGCCGGGGAGCTGTTTTTT
CASSQSTIAGELFF
>TRBJ2-3|TRBV19|.|once
TGTGCCACCCGATTGAATTTGGCGGGAGATACGCAGTATTTT
CATRLNLAGDTQYF
>TRBJ2-5|TRBV7-3|TRBD2|.
TGTGCCAGCAGCCGTAGCGGGAGGATTGAGACCCAGTACTTC
CASSRSGRIETQYF
>TRBJ2-7|TRBV21-1|.|.
TGTGCCAGCACCAACGAAGCAAACAGGGAGCGGTACGAGCAGTACTTC
CASTNEANRERYEQYF
>TRBJ2-7|TRBV13|TRBD2|.
TGTGCCAGCAGCTTAGGTCCGCTAGCGGGAGTAGCTGAGCAGTACTTC
CASSLGPLAGVAEQYF
>TRBJ2-7|TRBV5-4|.|.
TGTGCCAGCAGCTTGTTCCTCTCCTACGAGCAGTACTTC
CASSLFLSYEQYF
>TRBJ2-5|TRBV2|.|.
TGTGCCAGCAGTCAGGGGATAGAGACCCAGTACTTC
CASSQGIETQYF
>TRBJ2-3|TRBV5-1|TRBD2|.
TGCGCCAGCAGCTTGTGGAGTGGGAGGGCCGTAGATACGCAGTATTTT
CASSLWSGRAVDTQYF
>TRBJ2-5|TRBV19|.|.
TGTGCCAGAAGAGAGGGAGAAGGCCGAGAGACCCAGTACTTC
CARREGEGRETQYF
>TRBJ1-2|TRBV19|TRBD1|.
TGTGCCAGTAGGGGACAGCAAGGCTACACCTTC
CASRGQQGYTF
>TRBJ1-2|TRBV10-2|TRBD1|.
TGCGCCAGCAGTGCGGACAGGGGGCTCCTTGGCTACACCTTC
CASSADRGLLGYTF
>TRBJ2-3|TRBV7-2|.|.
TGTGCCAGCAGCCACGACTCCGCTTACACAGATACGCAGTATTTT
CASSHDSAYTDTQYF
>TRBJ2-7|TRBV28|TRBD1|.
TGTGCCAGCAGGACCGGCGGGCAGGGGGTCTACGAGCAGTACTTC
CASRTGGQGVYEQYF
>TRBJ2-5|TRBV2|.|.
TGTGCCAGCAGTTCCCAGGGGCAGCAAGAAGAGACCCAGTACTTC
CASSSQGQQEETQYF
>TRBJ2-1|TRBV5-1|.|.
TGCGCCAGCAGCTTGGAGAGCGGGCCCTACTTTGAGCAGTTCTTC
CASSLESGPYFEQFF
>TRBJ1-5|TRBV19|TRBD1|once
TGTGCCAGTAGTATAGATCGGGCAGGGGGAGCCGGCCAGCCCCAGCATTTT
CASSIDRAGGAGQPQHF
>TRBJ1-6|TRBV27|.|.
TGTGCCAGCAGCCCCGACAGGCCTCCTTCACCCCTCCACTTT
CASSPDRPPSPLHF
>TRBJ2-5|TRBV3-1/TRBV3-2|.|.
TGTGCCAGCAGCCAAGTTGCCAGGGCAGAGACCCAGTACTTC
CASSQVARAETQYF
>TRBJ2-4|TRBV5-4|.|.
TGTGCCAGCGCCCGGCAGGAGGAAAACATTCAGTACTTC
CASARQEENIQYF
>TRBJ2-7|TRBV2|TRBD1|.
TGTGCCAGCACCAGCAGGACAGGGTCCTACGAGCAGTACTTC
CASTSRTGSYEQYF
>TRBJ1-3|TRBV6-2/TRBV6-3|.|.
TGTGCCAGCAGCACCGACAGCTCTGGAAACACCATATATTTT
CASSTDSSGNTIYF
>TRBJ2-7|TRBV10-3|TRBD2|.
TGTGCCATCAGTGAACCAGCGGGGGCGACCTACGAGCAGTACTTC
CAISEPAGATYEQYF
>TRBJ1-2|TRBV27|.|.
TGTGCCAGCAGCTTTACGACAGCTTCTAACTATGGCTACACCTTC
CASSFTTASNYGYTF
>TRBJ2-1|TRBV28|TRBD1|.
TGTGCCAGCAGTAAAAGGACAGGGGACACCTACAATGAGCAGTTCTTC
CASSKRTGDTYNEQFF
>TRBJ2-1|TRBV28|.|once
TGTGCCAGCAGGAAGACAGCCTACAATGAGCAGTTCTTC
CASRKTAYNEQFF
>TRBJ2-7|TRBV5-6|TRBD1|.
TGTGCCAGCAGCTTATATGGGACAGGGGGCTCCTACGAGCAGTACTTC
CASSLYGTGGSYEQYF
>TRBJ2-1|TRBV19|.|medium-sized
TGTGCCAGTAGTTTCCAAGCGGCCGACAATGAGCAGTTCTTC
CASSFQAADNEQFF
>TRBJ2-7|TRBV7-2|TRBD2|.
TGTGCCAGCGGGGGGACTAGCGGGAGGTACGAGCAGTACTTC
CASGGTSGRYEQYF
>TRBJ2-6|TRBV25-1|.|.
TGTGCCAGCAGTGAATTTAGTAGCTCTGGGGCCAACGTCCTGACTTTC
CASSEFSSSGANVLTF
>TRBJ2-5|TRBV5-1|.|.
TGCGCCAGCAGCTTGGGTCGGTTGGAGACCCAGTACTTC
CASSLGRLETQYF
>TRBJ2-1|TRBV11-2|TRBD2|once
TGTGCCAGCAGCCTCAGGGCTAGCGGGAGGGCCGGTTACAATGAGCAGTTCTTC
CASSLRASGRAGYNEQFF
>TRBJ2-2|TRBV2|TRBD1|.
TGTGCCAGCTCCACAGGGGGTTTGGAGACCGGGGAGCTGTTTTTT
CASSTGGLETGELFF
>TRBJ2-1|TRBV6-5|TRBD1|.
TGTGCCAGCAACCGGGACAGGGGCTATGAGCAGTTCTTC
CASNRDRGYEQFF
>TRBJ2-6|TRBV5-1|TRBD1|.
TGCGCCAGCAGCTCTGGACAGGGGGCCTCTGGGGCCAACGTCCTGACTTTC
CASSSGQGASGANVLTF
>TRBJ2-5|TRBV4-3|TRBD2|.
TGCGCCAGCAGCCAAGGACTAGCGGGAGAGACCCAGTACTTC
CASSQGLAGETQYF
>TRBJ1-3|TRBV5-4|.|.
TGTGCCAGCAGCTTCGGGGGGGCGCGTGGAAACACCATATATTTT
CASSFGGARGNTIYF
>TRBJ2-1|TRBV3-1/TRBV3-2|.|.
TGTGCCGCAGGGATCAATGAGCAGTTCTTC
CAAGINEQFF
>TRBJ2-7|TRBV6-2/TRBV6-3|TRBD2|once
TGTGCCAGCAGTTGGACTAGCGTGACCTACGAGCAGTACTTC
CASSWTSVTYEQYF
>TRBJ2-1|TRBV6-6|TRBD2|.
TGTGCCAGCAAGAGACGACTAGCGGGGGGGGATGAGCAGTTCTTC
CASKRRLAGGDEQFF
>TRBJ2-7|TRBV28|TRBD1|.
TGTGCCAGCACCCCGGGACAGCGCTACGAGCAGTACTTC
CASTPGQRYEQYF
>TRBJ2-3|TRBV5-4|TRBD2|.
TGTGCCAGCAGCCCCGGGACTAGCGAAGATACGCAGTATTTT
CASSPGTSEDTQYF
>TRBJ2-3|TRBV7-2|TRBD1|.
TGTGCCAGCAGCTTAGTTGCCCCCCGACAGGGGAAGGAGGATACGCAGTATTTT
CASSLVAPRQGKEDTQYF
>TRBJ2-1|TRBV7-8|TRBD2|.
TGTGCCAGCAGCTTGCCTAGCGGGAGCCGGAATGAGCAGTTCTTC
CASSLPSGSRNEQFF
>TRBJ2-1|TRBV5-4|TRBD2|.
TGTGCCAGCAGCGCGCCGACTAGCGGGAGGGACAATGAGCAGTTCTTC
CASSAPTSGRDNEQFF
>TRBJ2-3|TRBV9|TRBD1|.
TGTGCCAGCAGCGACGGGACAGCCCAGGGTCCAGATACGCAGTATTTT
CASSDGTAQGPDTQYF
>TRBJ2-7|TRBV20-1|.|few
TGCAGTGCTAGTCGGACGGGGATCTACGAGCAGTACTTC
CSASRTGIYEQYF
>TRBJ2-3|TRBV27|.|.
TGTGCCAGCAGTTCTCCCGATTGGCGGGGAAACACAGATACGCAGTATTTT
CASSSPDWRGNTDTQYF
>TRBJ2-6|TRBV19|.|.
TGTGCCAGTAGTTCAGGCGACTCTGGGGCCAACGTCCTGACTTTC
CASSSGDSGANVLTF
>TRBJ2-1|TRBV11-3|.|.
TGTGCCAGCAGCTTGGGACTGGTTGGGAATGAGCAGTTCTTC
CASSLGLVGNEQFF
>TRBJ1-4|TRBV9|.|.
TGTGCCAGCTCATTGACTAGTTATGCAACTAATGAAAAACTGTTTTTT
CASSLTSYATNEKLFF
>TRBJ1-2|TRBV6-2/TRBV6-3|TRBD1|once
TGTGCCAGCAGTCAGACAGGGATTGGCTACACCTTC
CASSQTGIGYTF
>TRBJ1-2|TRBV27|.|.
TGTGCCAGCAGTTTGTCGGGGGGCAGGGTCGACTATGGCTACACCTTC
CASSLSGGRVDYGYTF
>TRBJ2-2|TRBV5-6|.|.
TGTGCCAGCAGCTTCAGGGGTCCGAACACCGGGGAGCTGTTTTTT
CASSFRGPNTGELFF